This entry is about one T cell receptor beta chain. TCRdb recomputed calls from the RACE reads with MiXCR, one row per CDR3 protein. The sample holds tens of thousands of distinct CDR3 sequences, roughly a tenth seen once. Germline assignment: CDR1 MNHNS and CDR2 SASEGT. The CDR3 consists of 16 residues. With 5 bases clipped from V and 2 bases from J, the junction kept 4 bases outside the gene matches. The time point here: patch test 2, 6 weeks after DPC sensitization. Treatment described: therapeutic diphenylcyclopropenone sensitization with weekly scalp DPC. The data derive from a study of human T cells and chemical hapten exposure.

The chain joins TRBV6-1 to TRBJ2-1; 12 nucleotides match TRBD2. The TCR originated in a man in his thirties or forties with alopecia areata. Some clones in this sample may be carry-over from other donors' samples. The sequenced sample was whole blood, obtained in connection with sensitization to the hapten diphenylcyclopropenone (DPC). DNA of the CDR3: TGTGCCAGCAGTCCGACTAGCGGGGGAGCCTACAATGAGCAGTTCTTC. It encodes CASSPTSGGAYNEQFF.